Below are 11 T cell receptor beta chains sequenced from a single sample in a study of blood T cells in healthy people across ages. Sample-barcoded 5' priming and a J-beta primer mix drove a second PCR of about 6 to 12 cycles. TCRdb redid the calling of the 5' RACE reads with MiXCR, one entry per CDR3 protein. The sample includes some 790,000 distinct CDR3 sequences, under 30% of them seen just once. Sequences were obtained from blood. The receptors were sampled from a woman older than 75 in good health.

As for this clonotype: This may stem from a read error, because a much larger clone lies one nucleotide away. The chain joins TRBV3-1 to TRBJ2-1; D may be TRBD1 or TRBD2 (7 bases each). The better agreement between TRBJ2-7 and the DNA end casts doubt on the J call. CDR3 length: 16 residues. CDR1 is LGHDT and CDR2 is YNNKEL in the germline V gene (reference sequence). CDR3 coding DNA: TGTGCCAGCAGTCCAGGGGGGGGGCATAAGGACAATGAGCAGTACTTC. Translation: CASSPGGGHKDNEQYF.

This clonotype was seen a handful of times. The chain recombines TRBV28 with TRBJ2-4; 12 bases fit TRBD2. V dropped 4 bases and J dropped 9; count of bases not matched to a gene: 4. CDR1 is MDHEN, CDR2 SYDVKM, per germline. The CDR3 length is 14 residues. CDR3 in amino acids: CASSSSGGAGIQYF. The CDR3 DNA reads as TGTGCCAGCAGTTCTAGCGGGGGGGCCGGCATTCAGTACTTC.

This clonotype showed up many times. This sequence joins TRBV5-5 and TRBJ1-2; 7 bases are shared with TRBD1. V shed 3 bases, J shed 10 bases, and the junction held 9 bases outside the gene matches. Germline V CDR1 and CDR2: SGHKS, YYEKEE (reference sequence). There are 13 residues in the CDR3. CDR3 sequence reads: CASSSGRGGHYTF. CDR3 DNA sequence: TGTGCCAGCAGCTCTGGCAGGGGGGGACACTACACCTTC.

This clonotype showed up just once. A read error is possible here, since a much larger clone lies one base away. This rearrangement joins TRBV4-1 to TRBJ2-2, with D hard to call. The CDR3 loop spans 14 amino acids. Germline loops: CDR1 MGHRA, CDR2 YSYEKL. The V gene lost 0 bases and the J gene lost 6 bases, with 8 bases spanning the gap. In DNA, the CDR3 is TGCGCCAGCAGCCAAGATAGTGGGCCCGGGGAGCTGTTTTTT. Residues: CASSQDSGPGELFF.

In regard to this clonotype: The CDR3 end shows no conserved phenylalanine or tryptophan, and so a read error is likely. V and J are TRBV7-2 and TRBJ1-6, with D possibly TRBD1 on 5 matching bases. With 0 bases removed from V and 10 bases from J, the gap between germline ends came to 10 bases. This CDR3 contains 14 residues. In germline, CDR1 is SGHTA, CDR2 FQGNSA. The CDR3 region is CASSLAQAVSPLHL. Here the CDR3 DNA reads TGTGCCAGCAGCTTAGCACAGGCGGTGTCACCCCTCCACTTG.

About this clonotype itself: At one end, the junction sequence differs from germline, possibly due to a read error. V gene TRBV5-1 combines with J gene TRBJ2-1; 9 nucleotides line up with TRBD2. This CDR3 comprises 14 residues. CDR1 and CDR2 from the germline V gene are SGHRS and YFSETQ. The CDR3: CASRQAGGYNGQFF. CDR3 DNA: TGCGCCAGCAGGCAGGCGGGGGGGTACAATGGGCAGTTCTTC. The full variable domain, rest sourced from reference TRBV5-1 and TRBJ2-1, is KAGVTQTPRYLIKTRGQQVTLSCSPISGHRSVSWYQQTPGQGLQFLFEYFSETQRNKGNFPGRFSGRQFSNSRSEMNVSTLELGDSALYLCASRQAGGYNGQFFGPGTRLTVL.

This chain links TRBV19 with TRBJ2-7; TRBD1 matches 7 bases. This CDR3 is built from 14 residues. Germline values: CDR1 LNHDA, CDR2 SQIVND (reference sequence). V lost 3 bases and J lost 3; bases outside the gene matches: 5. The CDR3 nucleotides are TGTGCCAGTAGTATTGGGACAGTAGTCTACGAGCAGTACTTC. Its protein product is CASSIGTVVYEQYF.

This clonotype was seen at least ten times. The chain carries TRBV3-1 and TRBJ2-3; TRBD2 might be the D (7 bases). Trimming cost V 4 bases and J 2 bases, with 13 bases left between them. This CDR3 region has 15 residues. Germline V gene sequence: CDR1 LGHDT, CDR2 YNNKEL (reference sequence). DNA of the CDR3: TGTGCCAGCAGCCCGGGGGGCCAATTCACAGATACGCAGTATTTT. As protein: CASSPGGQFTDTQYF.

Comments on this clonotype: This sequence may be a read error, since a much larger clone differs from it by one base. The chain has TRBV28 and TRBJ2-1; 8 bases are shared with TRBD1. Germline values: CDR1 MDHEN, CDR2 SYDVKM. The CDR3 length is 15 residues. The CDR3 here is CASSFPTGGSNEQVF. The CDR3 DNA reads as TGTGCCAGCAGCTTCCCCACAGGGGGAAGCAATGAGCAGGTCTTC.

The V and J genes are TRBV5-1 and TRBJ2-7; 8 bases line up with TRBD1. CDR1 is SGHRS, CDR2 YFSETQ, per germline. The CDR3 runs to 14 residues. V lost 5 bases, J lost 2 bases, and 6 bases stayed unmatched. CDR3 coding DNA: TGCGCCAGCAGTCCGGCGGGACAGGCCTACGAGCAGTACTTC. This encodes CASSPAGQAYEQYF.

On this clonotype itself: A read error is possible here, since a much larger clone lies one base away. The chain couples TRBV28 to TRBJ2-7; 11 bases are shared with TRBD1. Germline CDR1 reads MDHEN; CDR2 reads SYDVKM. There are 14 residues in the CDR3. V shed 9 bases, J shed 7 bases, and the junction held 11 bases outside the gene matches. CDR3 coding DNA: TGTGCCAGTCTCCGGGACAGGGGGACCAATGAGCAGTACTTC. Encoded protein: CASLRDRGTNEQYF.